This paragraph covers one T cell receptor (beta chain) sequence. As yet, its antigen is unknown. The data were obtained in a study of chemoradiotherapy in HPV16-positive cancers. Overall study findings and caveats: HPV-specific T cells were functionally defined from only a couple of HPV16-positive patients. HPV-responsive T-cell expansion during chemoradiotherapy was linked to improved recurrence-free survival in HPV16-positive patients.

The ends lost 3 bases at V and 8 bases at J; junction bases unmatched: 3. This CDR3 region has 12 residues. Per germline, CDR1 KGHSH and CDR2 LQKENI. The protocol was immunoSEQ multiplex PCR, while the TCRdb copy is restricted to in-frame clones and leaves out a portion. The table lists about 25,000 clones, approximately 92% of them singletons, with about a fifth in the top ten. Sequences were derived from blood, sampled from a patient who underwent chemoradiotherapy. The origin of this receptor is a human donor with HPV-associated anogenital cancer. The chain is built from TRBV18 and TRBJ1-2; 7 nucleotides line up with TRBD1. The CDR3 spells CASSPRGDGYTF. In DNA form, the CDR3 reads TGTGCCAGCTCACCCAGGGGGGACGGCTACACCTTC. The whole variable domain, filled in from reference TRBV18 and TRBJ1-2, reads NAGVMQNPRHLVRRRGQEARLRCSPMKGHSHVYWYRQLPEEGLKFMVYLQKENIIDESGMPKERFSAEFPKEGPSILRIQQVVRGDSAAYFCASSPRGDGYTFGSGTRLTVV.